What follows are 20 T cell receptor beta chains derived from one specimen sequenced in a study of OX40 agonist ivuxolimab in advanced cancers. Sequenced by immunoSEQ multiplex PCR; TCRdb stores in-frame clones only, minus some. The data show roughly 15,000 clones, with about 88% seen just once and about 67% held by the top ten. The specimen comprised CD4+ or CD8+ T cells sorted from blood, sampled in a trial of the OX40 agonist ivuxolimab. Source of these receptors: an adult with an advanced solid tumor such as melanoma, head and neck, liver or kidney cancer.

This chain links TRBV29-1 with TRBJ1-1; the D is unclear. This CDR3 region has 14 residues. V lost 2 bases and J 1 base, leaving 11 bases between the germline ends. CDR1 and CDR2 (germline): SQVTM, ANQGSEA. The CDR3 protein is CSVEIPGKNTEAFF. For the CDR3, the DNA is TGCAGCGTTGAAATACCGGGAAAGAACACTGAAGCTTTCTTT.

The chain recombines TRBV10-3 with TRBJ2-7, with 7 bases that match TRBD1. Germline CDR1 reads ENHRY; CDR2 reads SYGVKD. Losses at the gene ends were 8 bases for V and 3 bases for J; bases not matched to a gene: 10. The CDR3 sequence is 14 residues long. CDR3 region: CAIGGKDRNYEQYF. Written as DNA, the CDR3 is TGTGCCATCGGCGGCAAGGACAGGAACTACGAGCAGTACTTC.

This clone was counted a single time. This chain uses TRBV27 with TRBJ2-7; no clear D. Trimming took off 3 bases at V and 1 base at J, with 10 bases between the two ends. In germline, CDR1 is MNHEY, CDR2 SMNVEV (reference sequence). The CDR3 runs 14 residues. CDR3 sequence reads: CASSLNPTSYEQYF. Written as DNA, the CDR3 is TGTGCCAGCAGTTTGAACCCAACTTCCTACGAGCAGTACTTC.

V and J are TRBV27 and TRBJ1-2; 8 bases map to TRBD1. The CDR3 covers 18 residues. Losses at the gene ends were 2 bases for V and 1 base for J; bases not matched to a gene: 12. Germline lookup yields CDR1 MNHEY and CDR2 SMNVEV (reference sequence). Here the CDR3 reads CASSLTWDRTPLNYGYTF. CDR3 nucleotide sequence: TGTGCCAGCAGTTTAACGTGGGACAGGACGCCCCTTAACTATGGCTACACCTTC.

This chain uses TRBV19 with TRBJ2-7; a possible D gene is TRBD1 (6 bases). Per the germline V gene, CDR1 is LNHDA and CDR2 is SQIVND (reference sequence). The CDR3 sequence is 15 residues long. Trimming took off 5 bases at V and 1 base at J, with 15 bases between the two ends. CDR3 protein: CASSWGQGHSYEQYF. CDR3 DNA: TGTGCCAGTAGTTGGGGCCAGGGGCATTCCTACGAGCAGTACTTC.

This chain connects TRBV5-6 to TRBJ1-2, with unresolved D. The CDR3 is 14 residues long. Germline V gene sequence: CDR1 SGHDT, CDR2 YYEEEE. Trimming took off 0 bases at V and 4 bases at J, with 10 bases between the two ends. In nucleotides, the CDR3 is TGTGCCAGCAGCTTGGCGGGTTCTGGCTATGGCTACACCTTC. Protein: CASSLAGSGYGYTF.

This CDR3 is CASSLGGYGYTF. In DNA form, the CDR3 reads TGTGCCAGCAGCTTGGGAGGTTATGGCTACACCTTC. The gene calls are TRBV5-6 and TRBJ1-2, with D uncertain. Germline values: CDR1 SGHDT, CDR2 YYEEEE. The ends were cut back, 0 bases at V and 5 bases at J, with 5 bases in the middle. The CDR3 sequence is 12 residues long.

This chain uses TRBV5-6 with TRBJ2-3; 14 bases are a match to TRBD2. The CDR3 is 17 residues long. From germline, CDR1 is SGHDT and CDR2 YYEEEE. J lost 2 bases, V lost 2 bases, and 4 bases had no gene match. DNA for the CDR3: TGTGCCAGCAGCTTTGGACTAGCGGGAGGAATCACAGATACGCAGTATTTT. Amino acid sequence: CASSFGLAGGITDTQYF.

The CDR3 bases are TGCGCCAGCAGTGAGTCTACGGAGCAGTACTTC. It translates to CASSESTEQYF. V is TRBV10-1 and J is TRBJ2-7; D is unclear. Deletions cut 0 bases from V and 7 bases from J, with 4 bases between. Germline loops: CDR1 WNHNN, CDR2 SYGVQD (reference sequence). This CDR3 is 11 amino acids long.

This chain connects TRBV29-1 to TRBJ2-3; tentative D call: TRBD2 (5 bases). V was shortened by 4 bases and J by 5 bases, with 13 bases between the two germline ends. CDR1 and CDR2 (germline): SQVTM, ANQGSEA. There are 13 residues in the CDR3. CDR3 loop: CSVVLQAGDTQYF. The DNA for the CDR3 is TGCAGCGTTGTGTTGCAGGCGGGAGATACGCAGTATTTT.

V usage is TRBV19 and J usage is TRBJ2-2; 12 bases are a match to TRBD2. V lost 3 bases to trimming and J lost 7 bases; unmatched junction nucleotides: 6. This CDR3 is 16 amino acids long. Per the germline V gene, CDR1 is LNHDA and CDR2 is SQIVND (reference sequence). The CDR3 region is CASSIPTSGRHGELFF. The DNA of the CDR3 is TGTGCCAGTAGTATCCCAACTAGCGGGAGGCACGGGGAGCTGTTTTTT.

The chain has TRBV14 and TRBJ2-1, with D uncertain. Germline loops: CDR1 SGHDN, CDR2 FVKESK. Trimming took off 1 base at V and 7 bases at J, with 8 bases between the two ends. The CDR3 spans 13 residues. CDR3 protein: CASSQVPDNEQFF. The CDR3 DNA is TGTGCCAGCAGCCAAGTGCCGGATAATGAGCAGTTCTTC.

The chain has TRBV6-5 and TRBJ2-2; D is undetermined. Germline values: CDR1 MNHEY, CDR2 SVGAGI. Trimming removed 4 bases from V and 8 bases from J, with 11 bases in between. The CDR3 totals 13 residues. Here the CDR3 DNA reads TGTGCCAGCAGTTCCCCTTCGGTTGGGGAGCTGTTTTTT. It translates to CASSSPSVGELFF.

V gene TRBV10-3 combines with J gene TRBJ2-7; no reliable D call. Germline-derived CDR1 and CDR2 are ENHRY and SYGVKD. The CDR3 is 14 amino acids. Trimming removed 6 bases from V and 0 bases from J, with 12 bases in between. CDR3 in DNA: TGTGCCATCAGCTCGGACCCTGTCTCCTACGAGCAGTACTTC. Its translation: CAISSDPVSYEQYF.

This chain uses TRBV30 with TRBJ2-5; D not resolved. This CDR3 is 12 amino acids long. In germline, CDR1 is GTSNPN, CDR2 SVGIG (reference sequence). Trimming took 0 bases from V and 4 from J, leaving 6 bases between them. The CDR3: CAWSVTRETQYF. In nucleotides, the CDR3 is TGTGCCTGGAGTGTAACCCGAGAGACCCAGTACTTC.

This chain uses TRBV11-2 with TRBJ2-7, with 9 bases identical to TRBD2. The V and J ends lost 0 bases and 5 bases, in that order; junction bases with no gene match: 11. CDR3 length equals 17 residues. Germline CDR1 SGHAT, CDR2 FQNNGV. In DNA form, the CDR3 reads TGTGCCAGCAGCTTAGAAGAGGGACTAGCTTCGTTCCACGAGCAGTACTTC. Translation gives CASSLEEGLASFHEQYF.

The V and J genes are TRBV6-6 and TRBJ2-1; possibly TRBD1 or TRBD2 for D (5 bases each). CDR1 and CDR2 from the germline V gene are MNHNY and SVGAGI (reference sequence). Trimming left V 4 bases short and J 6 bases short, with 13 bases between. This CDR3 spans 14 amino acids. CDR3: CASSFTSRGNEQFF. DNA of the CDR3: TGTGCCAGCAGTTTCACTAGTAGGGGCAATGAGCAGTTCTTC.

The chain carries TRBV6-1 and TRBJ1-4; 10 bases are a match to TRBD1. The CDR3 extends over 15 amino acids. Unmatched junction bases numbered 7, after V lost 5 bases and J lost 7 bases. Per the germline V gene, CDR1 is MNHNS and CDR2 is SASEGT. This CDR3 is CASSITGQGGEKLFF. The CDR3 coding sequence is TGTGCCAGCAGTATTACAGGACAGGGGGGTGAAAAACTGTTTTTT.

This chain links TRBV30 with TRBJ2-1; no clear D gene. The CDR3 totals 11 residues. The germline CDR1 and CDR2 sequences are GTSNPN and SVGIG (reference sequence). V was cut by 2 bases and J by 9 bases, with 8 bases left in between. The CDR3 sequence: CAWSMNIEQFF. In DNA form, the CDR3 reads TGTGCCTGGAGTATGAATATTGAGCAGTTCTTC.

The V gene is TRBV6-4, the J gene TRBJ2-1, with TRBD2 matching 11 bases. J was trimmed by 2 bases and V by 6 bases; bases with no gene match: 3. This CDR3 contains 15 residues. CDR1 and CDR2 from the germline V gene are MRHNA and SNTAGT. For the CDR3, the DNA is TGTGCCAGCAGCCCGGGACTAGCGGCCTACAATGAGCAGTTCTTC. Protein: CASSPGLAAYNEQFF.